This T cell receptor (beta chain) was sequenced in a study of tumor-infiltrating lymphocytes in localized non-small cell lung cancer. As for the study in general: From each patient, both tumor and uninvolved lung, non-adjacent to tumor, were sampled.

Trimming cost V 4 bases and J 2 bases, with 12 bases left between them. Germline V gene data show CDR1 as SNHLY and CDR2 as FYNNEI. The CDR3 extends over 15 amino acids. With respect to this clone: Its antigen is as yet unknown.

Study-wide points: TCR sequencing covered a subset of patients with enough tissue. TCRbeta sequencing showed higher T cell infiltration in tumors than uninvolved lung.

The repertoire was sequenced with immunoSEQ multiplex PCR; TCRdb's copy has only in-frame clones and lacks some. The table includes about 16,000 clones, about 84% detected once. The chain employs TRBV2 and TRBJ1-5; tentatively, D is TRBD1 (6 bases). The sequencing sample was made of uninvolved lung tissue not adjacent to the tumor. This clonotype originated in a human donor with non-small cell lung cancer. The CDR3, as DNA: TGTGCCAGCAGTGTACAGGGATTGGGCAATCAGCCCCAGCATTTT. Its translation: CASSVQGLGNQPQHF.